The 14 T cell receptor beta chains reported below all come from one sample, sequenced in a study of glioma-infiltrating T cells after dendritic cell vaccination. Data came from immunoSEQ multiplex PCR; TCRdb stores just in-frame clones and leaves some out. Among roughly 83,000 clones listed, around 84% were seen once. Sequencing used blood, obtained before dendritic cell vaccination. The receptor set was obtained from a human donor with glioblastoma.

The CDR3 bases are TGTGCCACGCGGGACAGGGTTAAGAACACTGAAGCTTTCTTT. Translating it yields CATRDRVKNTEAFF. The rearrangement uses TRBV19 and TRBJ1-1; the match to TRBD1 covers 9 bases. J lost 1 base, V lost 10 bases, and 7 bases had no gene match. The CDR3 consists of 14 residues. Germline CDR1 and CDR2: LNHDA and SQIVND (reference sequence). The whole variable domain, filled in from reference TRBV19 and TRBJ1-1, reads DGGITQSPKYLFRKEGQNVTLSCEQNLNHDAMYWYRQDPGQGLRLIYYSQIVNDFQKGDIAEGYSVSREKKESFPLTVTSAQKNPTAFYLCATRDRVKNTEAFFGQGTRLTVV.

V and J are TRBV29-1 and TRBJ1-2; D is ambiguous. With 8 bases removed from V and 4 bases from J, the gap between germline ends came to 20 bases. Germline V lookup: CDR1 SQVTM, CDR2 ANQGSEA. The CDR3 totals 14 residues. The chain's CDR3 is CSSGAAADLYGYTF. The DNA for the CDR3 is TGCAGCTCCGGCGCGGCAGCAGACCTCTATGGCTACACCTTC.

The V gene is TRBV19, the J gene TRBJ2-6; D is ambiguous. Trimming cost V 1 base and J 1 base, with 5 bases left between them. The CDR3 spans 15 residues. Per the germline V gene, CDR1 is LNHDA and CDR2 is SQIVND (reference sequence). CDR3 loop: CASSIAVSGANVLTF. As DNA, the CDR3 is TGTGCCAGTAGTATAGCCGTATCTGGGGCCAACGTCCTGACTTTC.

The chain links TRBV6-1 to TRBJ1-6; D is undetermined. This CDR3 region has 14 residues. Trimming cost V 0 bases and J 11 bases, with 11 bases left between them. CDR1 and CDR2 (germline): MNHNS, SASEGT. The CDR3 loop reads CASSEAGRMPPLHF. As DNA, the CDR3 is TGTGCCAGCAGTGAAGCGGGGAGGATGCCACCCCTCCACTTT.

The chain couples TRBV9 to TRBJ2-1, with TRBD2 as a possible D gene (5 bases). Germline values: CDR1 SGDLS, CDR2 YYNGEE. The CDR3 length is 16 residues. V lost 0 bases, J lost 8 bases, and 18 bases lay in between. The CDR3 is CASSVEGSGGSDEQFF. For the CDR3, the DNA is TGTGCCAGCAGCGTAGAAGGGAGTGGTGGAAGCGATGAGCAGTTCTTC.

The CDR3 bases are TGTGCCAGCAGTTACTCGGGACAGGGGGCGCGCAATGAGCAGTTCTTC. It translates to CASSYSGQGARNEQFF. The chain links TRBV27 to TRBJ2-1; 12 nucleotides align to TRBD1. There are 16 residues in the CDR3. The J segment lost 6 bases and the V segment lost 4 bases, leaving 7 bases of the junction unmatched. Germline loops: CDR1 MNHEY, CDR2 SMNVEV (reference sequence).

This chain joins TRBV10-3 and TRBJ2-1, with TRBD2 matching over 10 bases. The CDR3 runs to 14 residues. With 4 bases clipped from V and 12 bases from J, the junction kept 9 bases outside the gene matches. Germline V gene sequence: CDR1 ENHRY, CDR2 SYGVKD. For the CDR3, the DNA is TGTGCCATCAGTGTAGCGGGAGGTTACGGCGGGCAGTTCTTC. Amino acids: CAISVAGGYGGQFF.

The chain recombines TRBV5-4 with TRBJ2-7; TRBD2 might be the D (6 bases). This CDR3 is built from 14 residues. Germline CDR1 SGHNT, CDR2 YYREEE (reference sequence). V shed 0 bases and J shed 2 bases, with 9 bases lying between them. CDR3 in amino acids: CASSLVGRAYEQYF. The CDR3 DNA reads TGTGCCAGCAGCTTGGTCGGGAGAGCCTACGAGCAGTACTTC.

The V gene is TRBV7-2, the J gene TRBJ1-2, with TRBD1 identical over 7 bases. The CDR3 consists of 14 residues. The junction had 4 bases not matched to a gene; V was cut back by 1 base and J by 5 bases. Germline CDR1 and CDR2: SGHTA and FQGNSA. The CDR3 protein is CASSLVGTEYGYTF. The CDR3 coding sequence is TGTGCCAGCAGCTTAGTCGGGACAGAGTATGGCTACACCTTC.

The chain joins TRBV5-4 to TRBJ2-5; 7 nucleotides agree with TRBD2. V shed 1 base and J 0 bases; nucleotides not matched to a gene: 0. CDR1 and CDR2 (germline): SGHNT, YYREEE (reference sequence). The CDR3 loop spans 14 amino acids. CDR3 nucleotides: TGTGCCAGCAGCTTGAGCGGGGACCAAGAGACCCAGTACTTC. This gives the protein CASSLSGDQETQYF.

This clone was detected a few times. This chain connects TRBV7-9 to TRBJ2-7; a weak D match, TRBD1 (6 bases). Looked up from germline, CDR1 is SEHNR and CDR2 is FQNEAQ (reference sequence). The CDR3 is made up of 14 amino acids. Trimming removed 0 bases at V and 4 bases at J, with 10 bases between. The CDR3 spells CASSLAAGVYEQYF. CDR3 in DNA: TGTGCCAGCAGCTTAGCGGCAGGGGTGTACGAGCAGTACTTC.

The chain links TRBV5-1 to TRBJ2-1, with a possible D match to TRBD2 (6 bases). V was clipped by 5 bases and J by 10 bases, with 16 bases between them. Germline V lookup: CDR1 SGHRS, CDR2 YFSETQ. The CDR3 has 13 amino acids. CDR3 in DNA: TGCGCCAGCAGGTGGACCCCGGGAGCCGAGCAGTTCTTC. It translates to CASRWTPGAEQFF.

V gene TRBV13 combines with J gene TRBJ2-5; D ambiguous. CDR1 PRHDT and CDR2 FYEKMQ come from the germline V gene (reference sequence). Trimming stripped 0 bases from V and 2 bases from J, with 7 bases between. This CDR3 comprises 14 residues. CDR3 in DNA: TGTGCCAGCAGCTTAGGCGCAGTACAAGAGACCCAGTACTTC. As protein: CASSLGAVQETQYF.

The CDR3 here is CASSEGQGAYEQYF. In DNA, the CDR3 is TGCGCCAGCAGCGAGGGACAGGGGGCCTACGAGCAGTACTTC. The chain employs TRBV4-1 and TRBJ2-7; 11 nucleotides agree with TRBD1. Germline loops: CDR1 MGHRA, CDR2 YSYEKL. J was trimmed by 2 bases and V by 5 bases; bases with no gene match: 2. This CDR3 is built from 14 residues.